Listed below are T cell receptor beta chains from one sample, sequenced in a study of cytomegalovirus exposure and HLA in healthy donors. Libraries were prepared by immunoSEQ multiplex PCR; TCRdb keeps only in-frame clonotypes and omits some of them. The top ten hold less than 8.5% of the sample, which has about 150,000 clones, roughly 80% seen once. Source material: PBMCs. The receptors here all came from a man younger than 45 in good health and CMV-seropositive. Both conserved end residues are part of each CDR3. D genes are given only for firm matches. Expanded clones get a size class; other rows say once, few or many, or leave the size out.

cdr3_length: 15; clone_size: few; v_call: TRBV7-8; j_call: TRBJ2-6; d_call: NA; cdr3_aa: CASSLELTGANVLTF; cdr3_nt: TGTGCCAGCAGCTTAGAACTGACTGGGGCCAACGTCCTGACTTTC
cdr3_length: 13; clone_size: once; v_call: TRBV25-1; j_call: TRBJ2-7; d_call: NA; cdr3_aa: CASEVPHSYEQYF; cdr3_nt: TGTGCCAGCGAGGTACCCCACTCCTACGAGCAGTACTTC
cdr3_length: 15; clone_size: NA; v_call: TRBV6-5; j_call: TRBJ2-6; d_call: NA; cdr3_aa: CASSHTGTGANVLTF; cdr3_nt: TGTGCCAGCAGCCACACGGGGACTGGGGCCAACGTCCTGACTTTC
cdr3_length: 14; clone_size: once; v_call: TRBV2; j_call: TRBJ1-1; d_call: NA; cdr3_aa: CASSEGPLRPEAFF; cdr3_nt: TGTGCCAGCAGTGAAGGGCCCCTGAGGCCTGAAGCTTTCTTT
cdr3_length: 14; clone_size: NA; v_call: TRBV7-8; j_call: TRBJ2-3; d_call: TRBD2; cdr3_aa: CASSLGLAADTQYF; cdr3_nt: TGTGCCAGCAGCCTCGGACTAGCGGCAGATACGCAGTATTTT
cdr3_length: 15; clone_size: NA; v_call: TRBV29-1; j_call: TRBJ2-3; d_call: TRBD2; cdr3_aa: CSVVFLAGTTDTQYF; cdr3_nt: TGCAGCGTTGTGTTCCTAGCGGGGACCACAGATACGCAGTATTTT
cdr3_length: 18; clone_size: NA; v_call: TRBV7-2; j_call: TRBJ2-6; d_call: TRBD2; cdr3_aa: CASSFLPAGGPGANVLTF; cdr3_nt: TGTGCCAGCAGCTTTCTCCCAGCGGGGGGGCCTGGGGCCAACGTCCTGACTTTC
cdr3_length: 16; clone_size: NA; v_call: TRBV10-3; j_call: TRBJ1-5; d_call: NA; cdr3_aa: CAISESTRPSYNPQHF; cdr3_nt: TGTGCCATCAGTGAGTCGACTCGGCCTAGTTATAACCCCCAGCATTTT
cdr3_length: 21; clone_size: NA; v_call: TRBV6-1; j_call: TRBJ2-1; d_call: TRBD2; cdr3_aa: CASSEPSGGGTSGGAYNEQFF; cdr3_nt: TGTGCCAGCAGTGAACCTTCCGGGGGGGGGACTAGCGGGGGAGCCTACAATGAGCAGTTCTTC
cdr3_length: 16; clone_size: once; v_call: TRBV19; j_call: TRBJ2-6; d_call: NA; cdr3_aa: CASSIDGASGANVLTF; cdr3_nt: TGTGCCAGTAGTATAGATGGAGCCTCTGGGGCCAACGTCCTGACTTTC
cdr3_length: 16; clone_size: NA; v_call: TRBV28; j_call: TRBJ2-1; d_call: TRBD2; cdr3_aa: CASSLGGAGVVNEQFF; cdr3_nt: TGTGCCAGCAGTTTGGGAGGGGCGGGAGTCGTCAATGAGCAGTTCTTC
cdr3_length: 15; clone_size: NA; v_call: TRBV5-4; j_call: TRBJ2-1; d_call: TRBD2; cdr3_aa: CASRALAGEHNEQFF; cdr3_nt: TGTGCTTCTCGAGCCCTAGCGGGGGAACACAATGAGCAGTTCTTC
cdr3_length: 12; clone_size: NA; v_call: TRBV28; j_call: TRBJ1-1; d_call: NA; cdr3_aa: CASSLSSGEAFF; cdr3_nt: TGTGCCAGCAGTTTATCGTCGGGTGAAGCTTTCTTT
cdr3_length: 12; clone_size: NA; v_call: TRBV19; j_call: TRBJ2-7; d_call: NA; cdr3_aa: CASSADMYEQYF; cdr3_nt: TGTGCCAGTAGTGCGGACATGTACGAGCAGTACTTC
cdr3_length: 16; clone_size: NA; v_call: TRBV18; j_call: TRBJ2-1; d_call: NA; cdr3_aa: CASSPLEGRGGNEQFF; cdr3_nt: TGTGCCAGCTCACCACTTGAAGGGAGGGGGGGCAATGAGCAGTTCTTC
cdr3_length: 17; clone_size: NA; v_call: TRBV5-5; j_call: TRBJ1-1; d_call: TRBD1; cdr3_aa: CASSFRPSGGGKTEAFF; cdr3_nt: TGTGCCAGCAGCTTCCGACCGTCAGGGGGCGGTAAGACTGAAGCTTTCTTT
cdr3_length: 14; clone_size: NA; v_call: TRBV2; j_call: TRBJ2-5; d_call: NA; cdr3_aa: CASSRPGHKETQYF; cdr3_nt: TGTGCCAGCAGCCGGCCTGGACATAAAGAGACCCAGTACTTC
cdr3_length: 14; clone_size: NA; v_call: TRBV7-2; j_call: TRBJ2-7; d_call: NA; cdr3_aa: CASSLEGTSLEQYF; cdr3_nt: TGTGCCAGCAGCTTAGAGGGTACTAGCCTCGAGCAGTACTTC
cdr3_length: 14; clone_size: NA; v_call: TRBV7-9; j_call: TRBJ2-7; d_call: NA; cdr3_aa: CASSLRQEDYEQYF; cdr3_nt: TGTGCCAGCAGCTTACGACAGGAGGACTACGAGCAGTACTTC
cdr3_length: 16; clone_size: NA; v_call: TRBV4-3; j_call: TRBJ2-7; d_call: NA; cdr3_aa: CASSQDRGNLHNEQYF; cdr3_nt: TGCGCCAGCAGCCAAGATAGGGGTAACCTCCACAACGAGCAGTACTTC
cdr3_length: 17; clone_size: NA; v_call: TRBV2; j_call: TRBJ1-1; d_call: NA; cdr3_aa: CASSESAGLVMNTEAFF; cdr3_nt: TGTGCCAGCAGTGAATCGGCAGGATTGGTCATGAACACTGAAGCTTTCTTT
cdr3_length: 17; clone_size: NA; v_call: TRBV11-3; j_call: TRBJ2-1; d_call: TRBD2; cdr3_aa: CASSPRSGTSGRGEQFF; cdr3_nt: TGTGCCAGCAGCCCCCGGTCCGGGACTAGCGGGAGAGGGGAGCAGTTCTTC
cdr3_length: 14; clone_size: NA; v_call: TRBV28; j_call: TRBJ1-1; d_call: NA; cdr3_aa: CASRPLQGNTEAFF; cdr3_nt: TGTGCCAGCAGACCATTACAGGGGAACACTGAAGCTTTCTTT
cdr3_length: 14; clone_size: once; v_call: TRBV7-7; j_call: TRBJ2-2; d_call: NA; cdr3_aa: CASSLGVNTGELFF; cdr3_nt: TGTGCCAGCAGCTTAGGAGTGAACACCGGGGAGCTGTTTTTT
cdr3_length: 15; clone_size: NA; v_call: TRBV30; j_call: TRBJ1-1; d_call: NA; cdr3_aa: CAWSVDSHMNTEAFF; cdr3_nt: TGTGCCTGGAGTGTGGACAGCCACATGAACACTGAAGCTTTCTTT
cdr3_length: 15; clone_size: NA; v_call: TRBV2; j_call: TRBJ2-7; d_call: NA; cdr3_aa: CASKWATEPGRKQYF; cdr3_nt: TGTGCCAGCAAATGGGCCACAGAACCCGGGAGAAAGCAGTACTTC
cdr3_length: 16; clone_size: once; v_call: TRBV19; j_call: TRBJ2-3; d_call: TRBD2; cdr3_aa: CASSISGLAVTDTQYF; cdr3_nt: TGTGCCAGTAGTATTAGCGGACTAGCGGTCACAGATACGCAGTATTTT
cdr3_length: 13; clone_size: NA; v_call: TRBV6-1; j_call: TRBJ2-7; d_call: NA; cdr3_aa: CASSEVEGLEQYF; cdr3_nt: TGTGCCAGCAGTGAAGTAGAAGGACTCGAGCAGTACTTC
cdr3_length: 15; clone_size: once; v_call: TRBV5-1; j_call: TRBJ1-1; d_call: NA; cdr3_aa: CASSLATTGNTEAFF; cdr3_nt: TGCGCCAGCAGCTTGGCCACCACGGGGAACACTGAAGCTTTCTTT
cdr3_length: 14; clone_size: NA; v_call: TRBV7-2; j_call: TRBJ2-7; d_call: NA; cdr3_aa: CASSFPDNPLGLYF; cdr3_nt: TGTGCCAGCAGCTTCCCAGACAACCCCCTTGGTTTGTACTTC
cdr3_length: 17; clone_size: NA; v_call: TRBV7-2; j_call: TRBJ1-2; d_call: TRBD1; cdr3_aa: CASSFTPGQMADYGYTF; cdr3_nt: TGTGCCAGCAGCTTTACGCCGGGACAGATGGCAGACTATGGCTACACCTTC
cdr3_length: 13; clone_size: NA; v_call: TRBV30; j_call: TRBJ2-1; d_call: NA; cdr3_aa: CAFISRQYNEQFF; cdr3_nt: TGTGCCTTCATCTCAAGACAGTACAATGAGCAGTTCTTC
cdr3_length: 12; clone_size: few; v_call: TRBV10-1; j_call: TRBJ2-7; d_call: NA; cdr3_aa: CASSTPSGEQYF; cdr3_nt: TGCGCCAGCAGCACCCCATCGGGGGAGCAGTACTTC
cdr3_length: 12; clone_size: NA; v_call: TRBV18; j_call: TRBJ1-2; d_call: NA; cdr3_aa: CASSPGTTSNTF; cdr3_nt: TGTGCCAGCTCACCGGGGACAACGAGCAACACCTTC
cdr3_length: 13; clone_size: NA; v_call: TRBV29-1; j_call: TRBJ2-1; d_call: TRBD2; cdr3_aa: CSLGRGAYNEQFF; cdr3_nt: TGCAGCCTCGGGAGGGGGGCCTACAATGAGCAGTTCTTC
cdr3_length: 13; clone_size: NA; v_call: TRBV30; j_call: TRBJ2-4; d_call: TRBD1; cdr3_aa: CACSTGPSGIQYF; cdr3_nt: TGTGCCTGCTCGACAGGGCCGTCAGGCATTCAGTACTTC
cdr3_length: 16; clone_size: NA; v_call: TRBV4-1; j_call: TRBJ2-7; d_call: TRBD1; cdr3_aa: CASSHGQGAGSYEQYF; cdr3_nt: TGCGCCAGCAGCCATGGACAGGGGGCCGGCTCCTACGAGCAGTACTTC
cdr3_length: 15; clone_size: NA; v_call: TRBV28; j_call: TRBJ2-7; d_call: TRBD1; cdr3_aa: CASSLRPTGIYEQYF; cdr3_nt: TGTGCCAGCAGTTTACGTCCGACAGGGATTTACGAGCAGTACTTC
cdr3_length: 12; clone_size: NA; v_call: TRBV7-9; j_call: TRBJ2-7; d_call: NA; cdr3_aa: CAMGGSSYEQYF; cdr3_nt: TGTGCCATGGGAGGAAGCTCCTACGAGCAGTACTTC
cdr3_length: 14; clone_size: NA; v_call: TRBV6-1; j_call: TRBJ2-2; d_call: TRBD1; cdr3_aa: CAGRTGLNTGELFF; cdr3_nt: TGTGCCGGAAGGACAGGATTAAACACCGGGGAGCTGTTTTTT
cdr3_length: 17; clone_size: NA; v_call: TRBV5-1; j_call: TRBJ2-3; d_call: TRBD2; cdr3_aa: CASSMGLAGFGTDTQYF; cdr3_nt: TGCGCCAGCAGCATGGGACTAGCGGGATTCGGCACAGATACGCAGTATTTT
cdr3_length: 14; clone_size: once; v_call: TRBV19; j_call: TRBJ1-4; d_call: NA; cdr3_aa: CASSITQLNEKLFF; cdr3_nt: TGTGCCAGTAGTATTACACAGCTTAATGAAAAACTGTTTTTT
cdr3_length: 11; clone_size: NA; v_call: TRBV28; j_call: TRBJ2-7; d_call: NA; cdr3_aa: CASSSSYEQYF; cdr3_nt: TGTGCCAGCAGTTCTTCCTACGAGCAGTACTTC
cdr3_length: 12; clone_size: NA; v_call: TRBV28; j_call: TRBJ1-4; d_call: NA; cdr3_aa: CASLQGREKLFF; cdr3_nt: TGTGCCAGCCTCCAGGGAAGGGAAAAACTGTTTTTT
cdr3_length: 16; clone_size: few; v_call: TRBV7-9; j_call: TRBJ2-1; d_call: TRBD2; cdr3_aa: CASSLPSGGTGNEQFF; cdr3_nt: TGTGCCAGCAGCTTGCCTAGCGGGGGGACGGGGAATGAGCAGTTCTTC
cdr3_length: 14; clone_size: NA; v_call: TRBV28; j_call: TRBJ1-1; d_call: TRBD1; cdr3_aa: CASRGTGARTEAFF; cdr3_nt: TGTGCCAGCAGGGGGACAGGGGCACGGACTGAAGCTTTCTTT
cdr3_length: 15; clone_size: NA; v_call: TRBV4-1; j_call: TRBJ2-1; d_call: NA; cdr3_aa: CASSQDWPASGEQFF; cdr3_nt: TGCGCCAGCAGCCAAGATTGGCCCGCGAGCGGTGAGCAGTTCTTC
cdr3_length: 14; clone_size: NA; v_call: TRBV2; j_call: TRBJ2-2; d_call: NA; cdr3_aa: CASSGGLNTGELFF; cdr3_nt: TGTGCCAGCAGCGGAGGGCTGAACACCGGGGAGCTGTTTTTT
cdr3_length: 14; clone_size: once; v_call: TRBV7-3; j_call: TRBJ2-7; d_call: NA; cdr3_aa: CASSFSGSSYEQYF; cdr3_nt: TGTGCCAGCAGCTTTAGTGGGAGCTCCTACGAGCAGTACTTC
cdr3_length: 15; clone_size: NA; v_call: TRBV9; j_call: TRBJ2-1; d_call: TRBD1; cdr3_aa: CASSPRGPSYNEQFF; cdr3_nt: TGTGCCAGCAGCCCCAGGGGGCCCTCCTACAATGAGCAGTTCTTC
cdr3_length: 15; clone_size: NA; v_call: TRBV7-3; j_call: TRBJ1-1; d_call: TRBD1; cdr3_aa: CASSLTTGVVTEAFF; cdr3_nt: TGTGCCAGCAGCCTTACAACAGGGGTGGTGACTGAAGCTTTCTTT
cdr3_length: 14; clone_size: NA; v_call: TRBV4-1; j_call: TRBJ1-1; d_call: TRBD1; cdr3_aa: CASSQGQGNTEAFF; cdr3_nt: TGCGCCAGCAGCCAAGGACAGGGGAACACTGAAGCTTTCTTT
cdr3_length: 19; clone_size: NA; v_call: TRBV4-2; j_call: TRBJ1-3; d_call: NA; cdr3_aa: CASSQGSSVRQRIGNTIYF; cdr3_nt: TGTGCCAGCAGCCAAGGCTCTTCCGTGAGACAGAGGATTGGAAACACCATATATTTT
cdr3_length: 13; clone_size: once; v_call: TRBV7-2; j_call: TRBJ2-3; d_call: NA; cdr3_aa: CASSLQGTDTQYF; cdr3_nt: TGTGCCAGCAGCTTACAGGGCACAGATACGCAGTATTTT
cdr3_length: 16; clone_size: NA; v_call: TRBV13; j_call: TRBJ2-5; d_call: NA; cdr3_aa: CASSAEAGLLGETQYF; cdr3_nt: TGTGCCAGCAGCGCCGAGGCGGGACTTTTGGGGGAGACCCAGTACTTC